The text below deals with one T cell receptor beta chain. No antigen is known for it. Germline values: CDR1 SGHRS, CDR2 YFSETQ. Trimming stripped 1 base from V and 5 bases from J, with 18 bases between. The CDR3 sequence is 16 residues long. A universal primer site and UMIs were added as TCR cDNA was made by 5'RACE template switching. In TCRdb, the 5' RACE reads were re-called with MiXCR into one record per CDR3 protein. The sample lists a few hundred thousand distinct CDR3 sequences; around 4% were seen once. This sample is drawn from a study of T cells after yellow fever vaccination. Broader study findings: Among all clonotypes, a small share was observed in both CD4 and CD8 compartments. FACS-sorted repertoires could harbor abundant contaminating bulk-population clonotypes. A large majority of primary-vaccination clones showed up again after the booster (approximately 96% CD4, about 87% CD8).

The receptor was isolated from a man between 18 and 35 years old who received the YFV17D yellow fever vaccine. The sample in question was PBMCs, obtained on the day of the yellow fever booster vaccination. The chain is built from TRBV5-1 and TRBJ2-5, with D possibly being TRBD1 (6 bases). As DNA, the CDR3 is TGCGCCAGCAGCTTGTCGCCCCAGGGGATGGGCGAGACCCAGTACTTC. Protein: CASSLSPQGMGETQYF.